Given below is one T cell receptor (beta chain) in context. Its antigen is as yet unknown. The length of the CDR3 is 12 residues. Germline CDR1 reads SQVTM; CDR2 reads ANQGSEA. The source of the sample is a study of CD8+CD57+ T cells in acquired aplastic anemia. Study-wide points: Overlap between patients and controls comprised some 31 CD8+ CDR3 sequences.

Using genomic DNA as the template, TCR beta VDJ and CDR3 profiling was carried out. TCRdb redid the calling of the reads with MiXCR, one entry per CDR3 protein. The data contain approximately 300,000 distinct CDR3 sequences, approximately 60% of them singletons. The sequenced patients had an expansion of CD8+CD57+ cells seen by flow cytometry. V and J are TRBV29-1 and TRBJ1-1; tentatively, D is TRBD1 (5 bases). The specimen was sorted CD4+, CD8+, or CD8+CD57+ T cells (not recorded which) from PBMCs. The clonotype was recovered from a human donor with aplastic anemia. DNA of the CDR3: TGCGGTCAAATAGGCTCCAAGGGGGAAGCTTTCTTT. It codes for CGQIGSKGEAFF.